This TCR beta chain is from a study of cytomegalovirus exposure and HLA in healthy donors. The study, taken as a whole, reports: Some public TCRs appeared in many individuals, while most sequences were rare. Cytomegalovirus-associated TCR beta chains were listed, numbering 150 to 200.

Assay used: immunoSEQ multiplex PCR; TCRdb lists only in-frame clones, some missing. The sample holds around 130,000 clones; just under 90% are singletons and the top ten take 3% to 3.5%. Of note for this clone: The antigen is not known.

Germline assignment: CDR1 SEHNR and CDR2 FQNEAQ (reference sequence). V was pared by 2 bases and J by 0 bases, with 8 bases between. This CDR3 is 14 amino acids long. The chain employs TRBV7-9 and TRBJ2-7; D not resolved. This TCR was recovered from a young man in good health and CMV-seronegative. The sequencing sample was made of PBMCs. CDR3 sequence: CASSLLQSSYEQYF. The CDR3 coding sequence is TGTGCCAGCAGCTTACTACAGAGCTCCTACGAGCAGTACTTC. The full variable domain, in which reference TRBV7-9 and TRBJ2-7 provide the parts outside the CDR3, is DTGVSQNPRHKITKRGQNVTFRCDPISEHNRLYWYRQTLGQGPEFLTYFQNEAQLEKSRLLSDRFSAERPKGSFSTLEIQRTEQGDSAMYLCASSLLQSSYEQYFGPGTRLTVT.